These 21 T cell receptor beta chains were all obtained from the same sample, sequenced in a study of T-cell memory formation after mild COVID-19 (dated by TCRdb to the early 2020s). The method was 5' RACE. The sequencer was an Illumina NovaSeq 6000. The public reads were reprocessed in TCRdb via fastp at Q25 and MiXCR, keeping in-frame beta chains. Each entry is one CDR3 protein sequence, shown with its most common DNA and genes. This sample has under 400,000 distinct CDR3 sequences in its table, and about 21% of those were observed once. The biggest ten clones account for roughly an eighth of the sample. The sample was PBMCs or a T cell subset sorted from them (not recorded which). The receptors here all came from an adult woman who had mild COVID-19 (a few samples of this study predate the infection). The sample titles of this study are shuffled in the database, so cell type and time point are left out; the donor was told from shared clones.

This clonotype occurred a few times. The V and J genes are TRBV18 and TRBJ2-5; D is tentatively TRBD1 or TRBD2 (5 bases each). V was shortened by 6 bases and J by 2 bases, with 10 bases between the two germline ends. From germline, CDR1 is KGHSH and CDR2 LQKENI. CDR3 length: 13 residues. CDR3 residues: CASSGAAQETQYF. The CDR3 DNA reads as TGTGCCAGCTCCGGGGCGGCGCAAGAGACCCAGTACTTC.

The chain has TRBV4-1 and TRBJ1-2; D uncertain. This CDR3 contains 15 residues. Germline CDR1 MGHRA, CDR2 YSYEKL. Trimming took 0 bases from V and 4 from J, leaving 12 bases between them. The DNA for the CDR3 is TGCGCCAGCAGCCAAGATCGGGCAGGCCTCTATGGCTACACCTTC. Amino acid sequence: CASSQDRAGLYGYTF.

This rearrangement joins TRBV27 to TRBJ2-7; 9 positions match TRBD2. Germline V gene lookup returns CDR1 MNHEY and CDR2 SMNVEV (reference sequence). The CDR3 consists of 15 residues. The V gene end was trimmed by 4 bases and the J gene end by 2 bases; junction bases not matched to a gene: 6. The CDR3 coding sequence is TGTGCCAGCAGTTCGAGAGCGGGAGGAACCTACGAGCAGTACTTC. Its protein product is CASSSRAGGTYEQYF.

In DNA form, the CDR3 reads TGCAGTGCGAGTGAGGGACCACCCTACGAGCAGTACTTC. This translates into CSASEGPPYEQYF. The V and J genes are TRBV20-1 and TRBJ2-7; D tentatively fits TRBD1 or TRBD2 (5 bases each). The germline V and J ends were trimmed by 6 bases and 2 bases, with 14 bases remaining between them. Germline V lookup: CDR1 DFQATT, CDR2 SNEGSKA (reference sequence). This CDR3 contains 13 residues.

This clonotype was observed a handful of times. The chain uses TRBV5-4 and TRBJ1-2, with 12 bases identical to TRBD1. Unmatched junction bases numbered 12, after V lost 2 bases and J lost 13 bases. The CDR3 consists of 15 residues. The germline V gene has CDR1 SGHNT and CDR2 YYREEE (reference sequence). As DNA, the CDR3 is TGTGCCAGCAGCTTTCCGGGACAGGGGGCGCTGGAACCCACCTTC. Residues: CASSFPGQGALEPTF.

This clonotype was counted between two and nine times. The chain joins TRBV15 to TRBJ2-3; 9 bases fit TRBD2. CDR1 is LNHNV, CDR2 YYDKDF, per germline (reference sequence). The ends lost 1 base at V and 0 bases at J; junction bases unmatched: 8. This CDR3 region has 18 residues. Here the CDR3 reads CATSRGGVGLASTDTQYF. In DNA, the CDR3 is TGTGCCACCAGCAGAGGGGGAGTGGGACTAGCAAGCACAGATACGCAGTATTTT.

This clonotype occurred many times. This rearrangement joins TRBV7-3 to TRBJ2-1; D uncertain. There are 12 residues in the CDR3. Per germline, CDR1 SGHTA and CDR2 FQGTGA. Between the trimmed V and J ends, which lost 2 bases and 8 bases, there was a span of 7 bases. The CDR3 loop reads CASSLGSDEQFF. The CDR3 DNA reads TGTGCCAGCAGCTTAGGGTCAGATGAGCAGTTCTTC.

V usage is TRBV12-3 or TRBV12-4 and J usage is TRBJ2-7; 8 bases are shared with TRBD1. V shed 5 bases and J 3 bases; nucleotides not matched to a gene: 9. This CDR3 comprises 15 residues. CDR3 residues: CASSQLRDRYYEQYF. The DNA for the CDR3 is TGTGCCAGCAGTCAACTCCGGGACAGGTACTACGAGCAGTACTTC.

This clonotype has more than one count but fewer than ten. The rearrangement links TRBV13 to TRBJ1-1, with TRBD1 as a possible D gene (5 bases). V was pared by 5 bases and J by 0 bases, with 13 bases between. This CDR3 has 15 amino acids. CDR1 and CDR2 (germline): PRHDT, FYEKMQ (reference sequence). CDR3: CASSKGTVLNTEAFF. CDR3 DNA sequence: TGTGCCAGCAGCAAAGGGACGGTGTTGAACACTGAAGCTTTCTTT.

The chain links TRBV12-3 or TRBV12-4 to TRBJ1-2; tentative D call: TRBD1 (6 bases). The germline V and J ends were trimmed by 6 bases and 9 bases, with 17 bases remaining between them. The CDR3 is 13 amino acids. The CDR3 loop reads CASRTGIGGRYTF. The CDR3 DNA sequence: TGTGCCAGCAGAACAGGGATAGGCGGTCGCTACACCTTC.

This clonotype was counted only a few times. This sequence joins TRBV29-1 and TRBJ2-4; D ambiguous. The CDR3 is made up of 10 amino acids. Trimming left V 5 bases short and J 7 bases short, with 6 bases between. Per the germline V gene, CDR1 is SQVTM and CDR2 is ANQGSEA. The CDR3 DNA is TGCAGCGTTCGGGTGAACATTCAGTACTTC. Encoded protein: CSVRVNIQYF. Supplemented by reference TRBV29-1 and TRBJ2-4, the full variable domain reads SAVISQKPSRDICQRGTSLTIQCQVDSQVTMMFWYRQQPGQSLTLIATANQGSEATYESGFVIDKFPISRPNLTFSTLTVSNMSPEDSSIYLCSVRVNIQYFGAGTRLSVL.

The V call is TRBV12-3 or TRBV12-4, the J call TRBJ2-5; the match to TRBD1 covers 9 bases. The CDR3 is made up of 15 amino acids. Trimming cost V 1 base and J 5 bases; bases outside gene matches: 5. The CDR3 DNA reads as TGTGCCAGCAGTTTAGAACAGGGGGCCTCCGAGACCCAGTACTTC. The encoded protein is CASSLEQGASETQYF.

The CDR3 region has the DNA TGTGCCACCAGCAGAGAAACAGGAGGGACCGGGGAGCTGTTTTTT. It encodes CATSRETGGTGELFF. The chain has TRBV15 and TRBJ2-2, with D possibly TRBD2 on 6 matching bases. This CDR3 has 15 amino acids. Trimming took off 0 bases at V and 5 bases at J, with 10 bases between the two ends. CDR1 is LNHNV, CDR2 YYDKDF, per germline (reference sequence).

The chain recombines TRBV7-9 with TRBJ1-1; tentatively, D is TRBD1 (5 bases). CDR1 and CDR2 from the germline V gene are SEHNR and FQNEAQ (reference sequence). V lost 4 bases and J 2 bases, leaving 14 bases between the germline ends. This CDR3 comprises 15 residues. The CDR3 protein is CASSYDVGPNTEAFF. The CDR3 nucleotides read TGTGCCAGCAGCTATGATGTGGGGCCTAACACTGAAGCTTTCTTT.

The J gene is TRBJ1-1, the V gene TRBV7-9; TRBD1 is a possible D gene (5 bases). The germline V gene has CDR1 SEHNR and CDR2 FQNEAQ (reference sequence). The CDR3 has 11 amino acids. Trimming took off 8 bases at V and 6 bases at J, with 10 bases between the two ends. This chain's CDR3 is CASAGGAEAFF. CDR3 nucleotide sequence: TGTGCCAGCGCGGGAGGGGCTGAAGCTTTCTTT.

This clonotype appeared a few times. The J gene is TRBJ2-3, the V gene TRBV6-6; D remains ambiguous. The CDR3 totals 17 residues. V was pared by 2 bases and J by 2 bases, with 17 bases between. The V gene's germline CDR1 is MNHNY and CDR2 SVGAGI (reference sequence). The CDR3 loop is CASSYPIESLNTDTQYF. The CDR3 nucleotides read TGTGCCAGCAGTTACCCAATAGAAAGCCTAAACACAGATACGCAGTATTTT.

This rearrangement joins TRBV6-2 or TRBV6-3 to TRBJ2-7, with 11 bases aligning to TRBD1. CDR1 and CDR2 (germline): MNHEY, SVGEGT. This CDR3 is built from 15 residues. V gave up 10 bases and J gave up 3 bases; unmatched junction bases: 11. The CDR3 DNA reads TGTGCCACCAACGCCCCGGGACAGGGGGACTACGAGCAGTACTTC. Translated: CATNAPGQGDYEQYF.

This clonotype has just a few counts. For the CDR3, the DNA is TGTGCCAGCAGCTTAAGGACAGTTAGCGATGAGCAGTTCTTC. The encoded protein is CASSLRTVSDEQFF. V usage is TRBV7-3 and J usage is TRBJ2-1, with D maybe TRBD1 (6 bases). CDR1 and CDR2 from the germline V gene are SGHTA and FQGTGA. The CDR3 consists of 14 residues. V lost 1 base, J lost 8 bases, and 12 bases lay in between.

The chain links TRBV12-3 or TRBV12-4 to TRBJ2-7, with 8 bases fitting TRBD1. V lost 7 bases to trimming and J lost 5 bases; unmatched junction nucleotides: 4. The CDR3 has 12 amino acids. The CDR3 reads CASTDRADEQYF. CDR3 in DNA: TGTGCCAGCACGGACAGGGCGGACGAGCAGTACTTC.

The chain recombines TRBV6-2 or TRBV6-3 with TRBJ2-1; TRBD2 matches 12 bases. V was pared by 6 bases and J by 7 bases, with 7 bases of the junction left unmatched. The CDR3 totals 15 residues. In germline, CDR1 is MNHEY, CDR2 SVGEGT. This CDR3 is CASRALAGGPNEQFF. The CDR3 DNA is TGTGCCAGCAGAGCACTAGCGGGAGGACCAAATGAGCAGTTCTTC.

This clonotype was counted only a few times. The rearrangement uses TRBV5-5 and TRBJ2-5; D might be TRBD1 (5 bases). Germline lookup yields CDR1 SGHKS and CDR2 YYEKEE (reference sequence). V was cut by 1 base and J by 1 base, with 8 bases left in between. CDR3 length: 14 amino acids. The CDR3 loop is CASSLPQGQETQYF. The CDR3 DNA reads TGTGCCAGCAGCTTGCCGCAGGGCCAAGAGACCCAGTACTTC. Supplemented by reference TRBV5-5 and TRBJ2-5, the full variable domain reads DAGVTQSPTHLIKTRGQQVTLRCSPISGHKSVSWYQQVLGQGPQFIFQYYEKEERGRGNFPDRFSARQFPNYSSELNVNALLLGDSALYLCASSLPQGQETQYFGPGTRLLVL.